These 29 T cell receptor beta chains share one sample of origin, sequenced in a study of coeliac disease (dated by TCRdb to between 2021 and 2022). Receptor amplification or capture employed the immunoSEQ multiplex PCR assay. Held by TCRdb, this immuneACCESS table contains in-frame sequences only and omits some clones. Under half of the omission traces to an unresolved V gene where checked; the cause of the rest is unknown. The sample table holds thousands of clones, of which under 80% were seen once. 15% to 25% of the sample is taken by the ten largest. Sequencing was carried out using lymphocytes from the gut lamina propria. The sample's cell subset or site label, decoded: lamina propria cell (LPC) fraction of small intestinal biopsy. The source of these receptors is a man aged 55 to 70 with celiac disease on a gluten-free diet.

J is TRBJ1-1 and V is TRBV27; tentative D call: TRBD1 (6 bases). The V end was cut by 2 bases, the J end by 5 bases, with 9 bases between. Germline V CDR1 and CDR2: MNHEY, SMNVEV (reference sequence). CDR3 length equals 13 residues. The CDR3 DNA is TGTGCCAGCAGTTTAGGGGGCTGGACTGAAGCTTTCTTT. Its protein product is CASSLGGWTEAFF.

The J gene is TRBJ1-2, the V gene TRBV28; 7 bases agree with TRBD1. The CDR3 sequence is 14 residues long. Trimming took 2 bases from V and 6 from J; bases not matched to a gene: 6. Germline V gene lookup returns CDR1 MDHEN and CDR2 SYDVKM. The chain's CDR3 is CASSLRVGGHGYTF. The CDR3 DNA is TGTGCCAGCAGTTTAAGAGTAGGGGGCCATGGCTACACCTTC.

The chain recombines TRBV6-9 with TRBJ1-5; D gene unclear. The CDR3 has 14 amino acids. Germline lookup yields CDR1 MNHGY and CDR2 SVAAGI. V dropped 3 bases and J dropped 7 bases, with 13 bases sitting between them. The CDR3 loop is CASSYSTGGQPQHF. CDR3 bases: TGTGCCAGCAGTTACTCCACTGGCGGGCAGCCCCAGCATTTT.

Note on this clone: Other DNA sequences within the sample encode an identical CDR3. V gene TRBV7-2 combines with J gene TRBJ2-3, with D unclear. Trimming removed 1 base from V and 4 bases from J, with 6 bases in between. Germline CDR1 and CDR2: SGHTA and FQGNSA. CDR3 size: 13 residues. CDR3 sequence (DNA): TGTGCCAGCAGCTTAGTCAGCGCAGATACGCAGTATTTT. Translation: CASSLVSADTQYF.

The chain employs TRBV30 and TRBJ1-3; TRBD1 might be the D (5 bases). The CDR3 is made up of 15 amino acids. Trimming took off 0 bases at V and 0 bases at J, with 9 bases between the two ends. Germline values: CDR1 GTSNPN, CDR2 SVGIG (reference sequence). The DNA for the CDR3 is TGTGCCTGGAGTGTAAAGGGACTCTCTGGAAACACCATATATTTT. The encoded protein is CAWSVKGLSGNTIYF.

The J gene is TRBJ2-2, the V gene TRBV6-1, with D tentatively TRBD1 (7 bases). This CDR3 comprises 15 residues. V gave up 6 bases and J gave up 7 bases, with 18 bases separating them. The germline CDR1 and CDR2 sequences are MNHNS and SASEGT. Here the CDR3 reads CASSISQGGGGELFF. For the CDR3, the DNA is TGTGCCAGCAGCATCTCCCAGGGGGGTGGCGGGGAGCTGTTTTTT.

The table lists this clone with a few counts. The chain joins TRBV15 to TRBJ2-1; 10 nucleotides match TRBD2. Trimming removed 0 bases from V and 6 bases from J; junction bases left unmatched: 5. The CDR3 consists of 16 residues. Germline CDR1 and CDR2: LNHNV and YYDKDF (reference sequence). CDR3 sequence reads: CATSRDQSGGVNEQFF. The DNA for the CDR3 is TGTGCCACCAGCAGAGATCAGAGCGGGGGGGTCAATGAGCAGTTCTTC.

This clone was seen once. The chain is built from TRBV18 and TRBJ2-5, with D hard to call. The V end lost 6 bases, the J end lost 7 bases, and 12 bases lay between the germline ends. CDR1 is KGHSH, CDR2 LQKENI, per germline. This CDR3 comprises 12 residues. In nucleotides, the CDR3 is TGTGCCAGCTCCTCCCCCCCGGGGACCCAGTACTTC. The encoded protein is CASSSPPGTQYF.

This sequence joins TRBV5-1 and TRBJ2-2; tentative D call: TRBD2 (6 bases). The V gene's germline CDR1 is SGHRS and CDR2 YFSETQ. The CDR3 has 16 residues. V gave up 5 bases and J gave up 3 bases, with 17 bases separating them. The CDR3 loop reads CASRASGTEYTGELFF. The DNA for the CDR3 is TGCGCCAGCAGGGCTTCCGGGACTGAGTACACCGGGGAGCTGTTTTTT.

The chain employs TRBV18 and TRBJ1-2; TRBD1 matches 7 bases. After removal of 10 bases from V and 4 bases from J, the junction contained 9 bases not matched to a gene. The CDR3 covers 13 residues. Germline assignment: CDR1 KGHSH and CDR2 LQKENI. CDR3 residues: CATRAGTAYGYTF. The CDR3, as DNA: TGTGCCACCAGAGCCGGGACAGCCTATGGCTACACCTTC. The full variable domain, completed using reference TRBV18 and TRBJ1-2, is NAGVMQNPRHLVRRRGQEARLRCSPMKGHSHVYWYRQLPEEGLKFMVYLQKENIIDESGMPKERFSAEFPKEGPSILRIQQVVRGDSAAYFCATRAGTAYGYTFGSGTRLTVV.

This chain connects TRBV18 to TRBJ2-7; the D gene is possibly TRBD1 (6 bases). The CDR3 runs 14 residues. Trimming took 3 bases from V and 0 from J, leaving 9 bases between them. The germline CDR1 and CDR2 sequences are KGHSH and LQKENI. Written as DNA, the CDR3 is TGTGCCAGCTCACCGGGGGCAAGCTCCTACGAGCAGTACTTC. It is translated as CASSPGASSYEQYF.

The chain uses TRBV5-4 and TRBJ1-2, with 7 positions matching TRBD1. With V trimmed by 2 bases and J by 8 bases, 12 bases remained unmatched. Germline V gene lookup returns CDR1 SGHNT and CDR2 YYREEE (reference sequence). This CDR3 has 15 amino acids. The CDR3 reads CASSLPSITGVGYTF. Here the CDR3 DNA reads TGTGCCAGCAGCTTACCATCCATAACAGGGGTGGGCTACACCTTC.

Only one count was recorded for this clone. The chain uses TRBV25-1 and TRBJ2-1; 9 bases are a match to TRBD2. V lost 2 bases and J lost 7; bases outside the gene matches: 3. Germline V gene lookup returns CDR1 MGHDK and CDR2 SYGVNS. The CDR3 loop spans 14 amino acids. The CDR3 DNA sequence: TGTGCCAGCAGTGAAGCGGGGGGGCCTAATGAGCAGTTCTTC. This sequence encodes CASSEAGGPNEQFF.

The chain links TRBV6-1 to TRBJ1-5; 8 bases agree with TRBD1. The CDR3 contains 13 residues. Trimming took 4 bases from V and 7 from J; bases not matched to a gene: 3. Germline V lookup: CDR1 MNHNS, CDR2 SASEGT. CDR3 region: CASSAYRGQPQHF. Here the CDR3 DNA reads TGTGCCAGCAGTGCCTACAGGGGGCAGCCCCAGCATTTT.

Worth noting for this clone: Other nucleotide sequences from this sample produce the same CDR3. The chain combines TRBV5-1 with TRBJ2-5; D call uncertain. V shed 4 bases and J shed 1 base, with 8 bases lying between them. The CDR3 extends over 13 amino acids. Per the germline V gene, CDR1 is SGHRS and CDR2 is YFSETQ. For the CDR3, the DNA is TGCGCCAGCAGCCGGCCGGGCCAAGAGACCCAGTACTTC. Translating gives CASSRPGQETQYF.

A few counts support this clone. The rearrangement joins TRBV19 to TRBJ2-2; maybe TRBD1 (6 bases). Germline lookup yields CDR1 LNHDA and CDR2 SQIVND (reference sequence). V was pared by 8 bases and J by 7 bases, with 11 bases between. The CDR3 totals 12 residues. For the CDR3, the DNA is TGTGCCAGTTGCAGGGGTTTCGGGGAGCTGTTTTTT. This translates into CASCRGFGELFF.

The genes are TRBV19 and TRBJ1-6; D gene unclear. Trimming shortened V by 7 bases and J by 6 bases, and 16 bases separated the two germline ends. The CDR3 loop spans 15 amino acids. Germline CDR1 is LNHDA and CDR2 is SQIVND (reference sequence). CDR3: CASTTGFGSNSPLHF. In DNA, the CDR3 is TGTGCCAGTACCACGGGGTTTGGTAGTAATTCACCCCTCCACTTT. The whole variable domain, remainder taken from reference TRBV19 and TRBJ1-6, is DGGITQSPKYLFRKEGQNVTLSCEQNLNHDAMYWYRQDPGQGLRLIYYSQIVNDFQKGDIAEGYSVSREKKESFPLTVTSAQKNPTAFYLCASTTGFGSNSPLHFGNGTRLTVT.

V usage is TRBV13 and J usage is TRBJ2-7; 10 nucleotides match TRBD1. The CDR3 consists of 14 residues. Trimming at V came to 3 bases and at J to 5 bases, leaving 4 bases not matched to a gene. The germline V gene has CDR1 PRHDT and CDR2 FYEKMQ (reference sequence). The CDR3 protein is CASSLGQGFDEQYF. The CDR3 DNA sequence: TGTGCCAGCAGCTTGGGACAGGGGTTCGACGAGCAGTACTTC.

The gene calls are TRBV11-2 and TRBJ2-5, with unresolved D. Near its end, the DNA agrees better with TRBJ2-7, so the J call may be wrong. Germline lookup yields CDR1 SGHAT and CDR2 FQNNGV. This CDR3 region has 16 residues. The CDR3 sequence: CASSLESQVSDYEQYF. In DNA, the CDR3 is TGTGCCAGCAGCTTAGAGAGCCAGGTTTCGGACTACGAGCAGTACTTC.

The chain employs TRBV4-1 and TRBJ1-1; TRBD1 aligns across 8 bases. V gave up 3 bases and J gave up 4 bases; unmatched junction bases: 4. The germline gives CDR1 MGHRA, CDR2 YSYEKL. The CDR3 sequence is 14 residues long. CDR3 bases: TGCGCCAGCAGCCACTACAGGGGGGCCACTGAAGCTTTCTTT. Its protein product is CASSHYRGATEAFF.

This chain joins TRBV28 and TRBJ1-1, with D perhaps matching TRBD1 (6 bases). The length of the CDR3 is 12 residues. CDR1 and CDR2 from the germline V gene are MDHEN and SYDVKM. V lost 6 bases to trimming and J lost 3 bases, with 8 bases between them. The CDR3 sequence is CASRQGHTEAFF. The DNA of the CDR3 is TGTGCCAGCAGACAGGGTCACACTGAAGCTTTCTTT.

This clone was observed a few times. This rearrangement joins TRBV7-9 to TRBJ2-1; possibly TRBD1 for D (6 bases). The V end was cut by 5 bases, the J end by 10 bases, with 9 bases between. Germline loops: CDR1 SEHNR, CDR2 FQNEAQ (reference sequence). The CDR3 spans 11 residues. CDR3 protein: CASSPGVEQFF. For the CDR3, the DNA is TGTGCCAGCAGCCCAGGGGTCGAGCAGTTCTTC.

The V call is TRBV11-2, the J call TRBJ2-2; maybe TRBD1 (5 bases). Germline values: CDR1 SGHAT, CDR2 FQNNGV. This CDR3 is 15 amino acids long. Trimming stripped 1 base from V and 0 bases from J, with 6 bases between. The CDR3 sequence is CASSLGRANTGELFF. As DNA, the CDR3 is TGTGCCAGCAGCTTAGGCAGGGCGAACACCGGGGAGCTGTTTTTT.

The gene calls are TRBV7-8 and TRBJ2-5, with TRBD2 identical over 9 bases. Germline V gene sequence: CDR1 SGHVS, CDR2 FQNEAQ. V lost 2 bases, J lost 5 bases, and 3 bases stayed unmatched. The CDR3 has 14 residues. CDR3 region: CASSLTSGPETQYF. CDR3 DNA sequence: TGTGCCAGCAGCTTAACTAGCGGGCCGGAGACCCAGTACTTC.

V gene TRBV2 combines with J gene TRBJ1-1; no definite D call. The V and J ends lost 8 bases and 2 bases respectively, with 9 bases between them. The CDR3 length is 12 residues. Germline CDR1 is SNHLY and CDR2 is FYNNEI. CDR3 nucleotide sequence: TGTGCCAGCGCGGTACTAAACACTGAAGCTTTCTTT. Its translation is CASAVLNTEAFF. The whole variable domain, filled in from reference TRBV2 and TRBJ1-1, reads EPEVTQTPSHQVTQMGQEVILRCVPISNHLYFYWYRQILGQKVEFLVSFYNNEISEKSEIFDDQFSVERPDGSNFTLKIRSTKLEDSAMYFCASAVLNTEAFFGQGTRLTVV.

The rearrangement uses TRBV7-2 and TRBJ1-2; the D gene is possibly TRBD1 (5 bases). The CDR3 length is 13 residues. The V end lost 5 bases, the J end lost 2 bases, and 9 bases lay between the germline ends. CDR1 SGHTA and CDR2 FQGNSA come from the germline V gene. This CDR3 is CASSRDRNYGYTF. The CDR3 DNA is TGTGCCAGCAGCCGCGACAGAAACTATGGCTACACCTTC.

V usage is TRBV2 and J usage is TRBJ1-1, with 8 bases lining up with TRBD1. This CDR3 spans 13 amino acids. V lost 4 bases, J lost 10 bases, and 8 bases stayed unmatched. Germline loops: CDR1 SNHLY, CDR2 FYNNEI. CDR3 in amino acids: CASSVRAGGAAFF. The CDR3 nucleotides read TGTGCCAGCAGTGTCCGGGCAGGGGGCGCAGCTTTCTTT. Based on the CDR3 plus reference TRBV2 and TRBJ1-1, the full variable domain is EPEVTQTPSHQVTQMGQEVILRCVPISNHLYFYWYRQILGQKVEFLVSFYNNEISEKSEIFDDQFSVERPDGSNFTLKIRSTKLEDSAMYFCASSVRAGGAAFFGQGTRLTVV.

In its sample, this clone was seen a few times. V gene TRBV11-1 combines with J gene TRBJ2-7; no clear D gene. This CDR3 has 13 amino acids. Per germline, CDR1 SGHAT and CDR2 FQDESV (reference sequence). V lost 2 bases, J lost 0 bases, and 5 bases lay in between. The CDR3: CASSLYGSYEQYF. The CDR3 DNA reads TGTGCCAGCAGCTTATACGGCTCCTACGAGCAGTACTTC.

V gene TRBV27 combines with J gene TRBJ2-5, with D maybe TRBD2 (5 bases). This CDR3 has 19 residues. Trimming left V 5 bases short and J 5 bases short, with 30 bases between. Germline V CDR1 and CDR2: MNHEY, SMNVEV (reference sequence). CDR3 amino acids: CASSPLVKVGAFLRETQYF. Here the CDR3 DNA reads TGTGCCAGCAGTCCCCTCGTCAAAGTGGGAGCCTTCTTGAGGGAGACCCAGTACTTC.